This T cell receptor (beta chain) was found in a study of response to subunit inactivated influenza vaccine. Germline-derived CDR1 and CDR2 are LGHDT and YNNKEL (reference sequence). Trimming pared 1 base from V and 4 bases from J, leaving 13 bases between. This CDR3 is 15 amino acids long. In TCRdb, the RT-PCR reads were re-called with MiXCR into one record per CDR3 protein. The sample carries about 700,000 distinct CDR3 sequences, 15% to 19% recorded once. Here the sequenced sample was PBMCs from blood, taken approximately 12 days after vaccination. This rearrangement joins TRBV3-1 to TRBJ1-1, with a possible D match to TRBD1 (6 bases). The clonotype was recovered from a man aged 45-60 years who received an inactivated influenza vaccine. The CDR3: CASSQGPGGGTEAFF. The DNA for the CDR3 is TGTGCCAGCAGCCAAGGTCCGGGAGGGGGCACTGAAGCTTTCTTT.